This T cell receptor beta chain was identified in a study of blood T cells in healthy people across ages. Findings and limits, study-wide: Because sorting was not performed, PBMCs prevented conclusive naive versus antigen-experienced comparison. Any changes in expanded clonotypes were possibly confounded, as donor CMV status remained unknown.

The sample holds a few counts of this clonotype. The antigen is undetermined. It was 9.5 to 10 milliliters of peripheral blood that were drawn from each donor. Germline loops: CDR1 DFQATT, CDR2 SNEGSKA (reference sequence). CDR3 length equals 13 residues. The junction had 6 bases not matched to a gene; V was cut back by 5 bases and J by 4 bases. Then a second PCR, running about 7 to 11 cycles, was carried out with a sample-barcoded 5' primer and a J-beta primer mix. One entry per CDR3 protein results from TCRdb running MiXCR on the 5' RACE reads. The table lists roughly 1.5 million distinct CDR3 sequences, less than 45% of them singletons.

Sequences were obtained from blood. This clonotype was sampled from a woman younger than 35 in good health. The chain has TRBV20-1 and TRBJ2-3, with 7 bases matching TRBD2. The CDR3 here is CSAFSGIADTQYF. The CDR3 DNA reads as TGCAGTGCTTTCAGCGGGATCGCAGATACGCAGTATTTT.